The entry that follows covers one T cell receptor (beta chain) sequence. Primers included in the PCR were 60 Vbeta and 13 Jbeta primers. The table came from immunoSEQ multiplex PCR; TCRdb's copy has only in-frame clones and leaves some out. The sample lists around 200,000 clones, approximately 86% occurring once. The data derive from a study of cytomegalovirus exposure and HLA in healthy donors. Trimming shortened V by 5 bases and J by 5 bases, and 12 bases separated the two germline ends. CDR1 is SNHLY, CDR2 FYNNEI, per germline. The CDR3 consists of 13 residues. Healthy bone marrow donors made up the donors.

The clonotype originates from a woman in her thirties in good health and CMV-seronegative. The chain recombines TRBV2 with TRBJ1-2, with a possible D match to TRBD1 (5 bases). Sequenced: PBMCs. CDR3 nucleotide sequence: TGTGCCAGCAGTCTCAGGGCTTCATATGGCTACACCTTC. Encoded protein: CASSLRASYGYTF. The variable domain in full, with the rest retrieved from reference TRBV2 and TRBJ1-2, is EPEVTQTPSHQVTQMGQEVILRCVPISNHLYFYWYRQILGQKVEFLVSFYNNEISEKSEIFDDQFSVERPDGSNFTLKIRSTKLEDSAMYFCASSLRASYGYTFGSGTRLTVV.